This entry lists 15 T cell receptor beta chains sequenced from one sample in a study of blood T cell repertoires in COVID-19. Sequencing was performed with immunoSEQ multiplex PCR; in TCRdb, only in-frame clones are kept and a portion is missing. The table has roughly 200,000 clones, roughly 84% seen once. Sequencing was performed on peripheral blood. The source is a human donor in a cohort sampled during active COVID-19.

CDR3 residues: CASGLIPLGDYGEQFF. CDR3 sequence (DNA): TGTGCTAGTGGTTTGATACCTCTCGGCGACTATGGGGAGCAGTTCTTC. The chain combines TRBV12-5 with TRBJ2-1; D is possibly TRBD2 (5 bases). The length of the CDR3 is 16 residues. Germline V gene sequence: CDR1 LGHNT, CDR2 FRNRAP. Trimming took 2 bases from V and 10 from J, leaving 21 bases between them.

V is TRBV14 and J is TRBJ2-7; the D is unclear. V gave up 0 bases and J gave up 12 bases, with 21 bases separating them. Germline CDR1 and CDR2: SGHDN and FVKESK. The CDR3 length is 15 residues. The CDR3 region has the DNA TGTGCCAGCAGCCAAGAGGTCGGTTATGGTCGAGTCGTGTACTTC. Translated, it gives CASSQEVGYGRVVYF.

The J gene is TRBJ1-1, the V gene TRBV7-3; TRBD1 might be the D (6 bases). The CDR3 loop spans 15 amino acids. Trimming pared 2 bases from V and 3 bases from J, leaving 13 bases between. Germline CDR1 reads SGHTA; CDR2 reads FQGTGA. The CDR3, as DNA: TGTGCCAGCAGCTTAGGGGGGGCGCAGGACACTGAAGCTTTCTTT. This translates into CASSLGGAQDTEAFF.

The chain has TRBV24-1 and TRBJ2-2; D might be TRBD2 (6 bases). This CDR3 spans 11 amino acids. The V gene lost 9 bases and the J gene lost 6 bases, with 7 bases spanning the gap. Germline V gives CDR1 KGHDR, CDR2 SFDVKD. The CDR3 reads CATGRPGELFF. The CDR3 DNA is TGTGCCACCGGGAGGCCCGGGGAGCTGTTTTTT.

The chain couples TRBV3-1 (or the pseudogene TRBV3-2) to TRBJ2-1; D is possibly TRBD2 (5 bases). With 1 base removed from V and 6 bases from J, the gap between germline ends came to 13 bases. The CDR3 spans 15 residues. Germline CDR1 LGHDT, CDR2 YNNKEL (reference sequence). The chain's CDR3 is CASSQASGLINEQFF. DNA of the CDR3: TGTGCCAGCAGCCAAGCCAGCGGCCTGATCAATGAGCAGTTCTTC.

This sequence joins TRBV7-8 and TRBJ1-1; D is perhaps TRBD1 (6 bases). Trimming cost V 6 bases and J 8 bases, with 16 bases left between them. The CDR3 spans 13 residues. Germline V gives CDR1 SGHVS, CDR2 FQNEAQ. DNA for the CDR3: TGTGCCAGCAGGACATTTCAGGGGCAAGAAGCTTTCTTT. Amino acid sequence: CASRTFQGQEAFF.

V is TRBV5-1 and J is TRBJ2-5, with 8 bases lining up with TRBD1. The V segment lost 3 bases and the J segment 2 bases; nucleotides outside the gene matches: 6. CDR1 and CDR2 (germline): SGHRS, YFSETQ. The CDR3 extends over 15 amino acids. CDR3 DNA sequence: TGCGCCAGCAGCTCGGGGACAGGAGGACAAGAGACCCAGTACTTC. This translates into CASSSGTGGQETQYF. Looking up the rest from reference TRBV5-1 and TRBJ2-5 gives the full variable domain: KAGVTQTPRYLIKTRGQQVTLSCSPISGHRSVSWYQQTPGQGLQFLFEYFSETQRNKGNFPGRFSGRQFSNSRSEMNVSTLELGDSALYLCASSSGTGGQETQYFGPGTRLLVL.

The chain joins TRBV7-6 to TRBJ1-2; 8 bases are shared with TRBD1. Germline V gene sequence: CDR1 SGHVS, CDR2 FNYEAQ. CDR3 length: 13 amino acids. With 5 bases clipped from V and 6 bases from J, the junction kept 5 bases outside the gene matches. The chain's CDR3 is CASSQTGGDGYTF. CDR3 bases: TGTGCCAGCAGCCAAACAGGGGGAGATGGCTACACCTTC.

The chain's CDR3 is CAISGSSGTGGSNEQFF. In DNA, the CDR3 is TGTGCCATCAGTGGATCATCCGGGACAGGGGGATCCAATGAGCAGTTCTTC. The genes are TRBV10-3 and TRBJ2-1, with TRBD1 matching over 11 bases. Germline CDR1 is ENHRY and CDR2 is SYGVKD. There are 17 residues in the CDR3. After removal of 4 bases from V and 6 bases from J, the junction contained 11 bases not matched to a gene.

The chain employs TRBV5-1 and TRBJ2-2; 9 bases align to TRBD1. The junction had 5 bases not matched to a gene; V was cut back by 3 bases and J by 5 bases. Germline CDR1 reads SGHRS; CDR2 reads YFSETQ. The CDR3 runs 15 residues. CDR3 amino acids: CASSWGQGGTGELFF. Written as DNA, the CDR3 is TGCGCCAGCAGCTGGGGACAGGGAGGTACCGGGGAGCTGTTTTTT.

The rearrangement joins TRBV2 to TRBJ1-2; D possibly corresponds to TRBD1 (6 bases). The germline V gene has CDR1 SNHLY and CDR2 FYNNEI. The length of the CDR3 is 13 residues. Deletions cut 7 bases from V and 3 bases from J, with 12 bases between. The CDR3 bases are TGTGCCAGCAAGCGGGGGCTGTACTATGGCTACACCTTC. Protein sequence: CASKRGLYYGYTF.

CDR3: CASSPRQNSNQPQHF. Written as DNA, the CDR3 is TGTGCCAGCTCACCACGACAGAATAGCAATCAGCCCCAGCATTTT. The chain recombines TRBV18 with TRBJ1-5, with TRBD1 as a possible D gene (5 bases). Trimming pared 1 base from V and 0 bases from J, leaving 7 bases between. The germline V gene has CDR1 KGHSH and CDR2 LQKENI. There are 15 residues in the CDR3.

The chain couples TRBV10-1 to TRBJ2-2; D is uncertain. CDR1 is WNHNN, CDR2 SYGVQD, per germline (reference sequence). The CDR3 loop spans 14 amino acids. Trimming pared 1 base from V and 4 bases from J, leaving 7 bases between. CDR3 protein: CASSEFYSTGELFF. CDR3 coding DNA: TGCGCCAGCAGTGAGTTTTATTCCACCGGGGAGCTGTTTTTT.

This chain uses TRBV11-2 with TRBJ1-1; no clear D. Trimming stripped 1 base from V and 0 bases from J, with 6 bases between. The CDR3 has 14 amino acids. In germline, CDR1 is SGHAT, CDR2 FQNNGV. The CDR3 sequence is CASSLAIVNTEAFF. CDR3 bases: TGTGCCAGCAGCTTAGCTATCGTGAACACTGAAGCTTTCTTT.

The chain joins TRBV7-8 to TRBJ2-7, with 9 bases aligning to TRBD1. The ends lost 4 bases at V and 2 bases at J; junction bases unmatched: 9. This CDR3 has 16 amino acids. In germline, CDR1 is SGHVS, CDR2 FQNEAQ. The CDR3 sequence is CASSSVTGTGTYEQYF. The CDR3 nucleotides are TGTGCCAGCAGCTCTGTGACAGGGACAGGGACCTACGAGCAGTACTTC.